The 3 T cell receptor beta chains below come from one sample, sequenced in a study of CD8 T cells in Susac syndrome. When the RNA was reverse transcribed, random hexamers were used with an input of roughly 0.45 to 1 ug. One entry per CDR3 protein results from TCRdb running MiXCR on the immunoSEQ multiplex PCR reads. The table records some 170,000 distinct CDR3 sequences, 85% to 95% of them present only once. Material: CD4+ T cells from PBMCs. Source of these receptors: a human donor with Susac syndrome.

The genes are TRBV6-5 and TRBJ1-1; D is possibly TRBD1 (6 bases). The germline CDR1 and CDR2 sequences are MNHEY and SVGAGI. CDR3 length: 15 amino acids. Trimming left V 0 bases short and J 4 bases short, with 12 bases between. The CDR3 DNA sequence: TGTGCCAGCAGTTACTCCGGGGGCGCGGGCACTGAAGCTTTCTTT. Translation gives CASSYSGGAGTEAFF.

CDR3 loop: CASSATGRGTEAFF. The CDR3 DNA reads TGTGCCAGCAGCGCTACAGGGAGGGGCACTGAAGCTTTCTTT. The gene calls are TRBV5-4 and TRBJ1-1; possible D gene TRBD1, 6 bases. The V gene lost 4 bases and the J gene lost 4 bases, with 14 bases spanning the gap. CDR3 length equals 14 residues. Per germline, CDR1 SGHNT and CDR2 YYREEE (reference sequence).

V gene TRBV15 combines with J gene TRBJ1-1; D is ambiguous. From germline, CDR1 is LNHNV and CDR2 YYDKDF (reference sequence). V was shortened by 0 bases and J by 3 bases, with 5 bases between the two germline ends. This CDR3 spans 13 amino acids. The CDR3 here is CATSRDLDTEAFF. The DNA of the CDR3 is TGTGCCACCAGCAGAGATCTTGACACTGAAGCTTTCTTT.